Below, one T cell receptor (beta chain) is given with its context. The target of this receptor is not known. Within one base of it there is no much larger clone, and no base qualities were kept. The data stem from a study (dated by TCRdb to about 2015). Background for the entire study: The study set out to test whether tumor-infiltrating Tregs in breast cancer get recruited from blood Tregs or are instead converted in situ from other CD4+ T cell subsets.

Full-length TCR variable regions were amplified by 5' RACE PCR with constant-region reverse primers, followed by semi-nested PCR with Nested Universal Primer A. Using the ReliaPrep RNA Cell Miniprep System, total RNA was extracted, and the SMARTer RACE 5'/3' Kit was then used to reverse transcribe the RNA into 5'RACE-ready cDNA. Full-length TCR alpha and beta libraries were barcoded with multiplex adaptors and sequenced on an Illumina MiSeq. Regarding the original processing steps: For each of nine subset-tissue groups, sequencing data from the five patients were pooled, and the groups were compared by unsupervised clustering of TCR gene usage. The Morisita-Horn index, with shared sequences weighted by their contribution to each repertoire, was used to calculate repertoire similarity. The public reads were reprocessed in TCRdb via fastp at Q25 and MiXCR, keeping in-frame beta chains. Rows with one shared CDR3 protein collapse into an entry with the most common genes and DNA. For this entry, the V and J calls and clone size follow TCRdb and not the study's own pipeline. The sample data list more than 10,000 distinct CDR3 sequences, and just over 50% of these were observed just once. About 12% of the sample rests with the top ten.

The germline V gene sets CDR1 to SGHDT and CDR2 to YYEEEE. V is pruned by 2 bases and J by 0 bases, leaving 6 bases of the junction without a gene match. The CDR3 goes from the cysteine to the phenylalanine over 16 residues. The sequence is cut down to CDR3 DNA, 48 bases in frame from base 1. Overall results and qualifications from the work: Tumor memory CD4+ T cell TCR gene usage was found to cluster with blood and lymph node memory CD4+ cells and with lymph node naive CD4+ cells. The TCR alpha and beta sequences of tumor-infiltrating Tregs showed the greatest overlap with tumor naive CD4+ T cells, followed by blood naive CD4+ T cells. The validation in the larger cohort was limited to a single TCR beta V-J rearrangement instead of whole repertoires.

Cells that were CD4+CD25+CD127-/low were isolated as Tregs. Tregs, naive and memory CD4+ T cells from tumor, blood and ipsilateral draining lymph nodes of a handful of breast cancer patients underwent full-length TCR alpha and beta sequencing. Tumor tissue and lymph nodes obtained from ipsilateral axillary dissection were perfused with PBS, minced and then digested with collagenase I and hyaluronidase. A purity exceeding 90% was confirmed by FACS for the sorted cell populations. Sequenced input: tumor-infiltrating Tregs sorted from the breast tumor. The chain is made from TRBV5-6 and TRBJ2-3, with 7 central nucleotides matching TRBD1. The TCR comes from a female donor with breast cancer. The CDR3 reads CASSFFRGPSTDTQYF. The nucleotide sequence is TGTGCCAGCAGCTTTTTTAGGGGGCCGAGCACAGATACGCAGTATTTT.